Presented here are 23 T cell receptor beta chains from one specimen sequenced in a study of T-cell reconstitution after alpha-beta-depleted transplantation in children. The authors prepared the TCRbeta library with unique molecular identifiers. One entry per CDR3 protein, called by TCRdb with MiXCR from the PCR reads. The sample has 450,000 to 600,000 distinct CDR3 sequences; 8% to 11% are singletons. The material was PBMCs, obtained before TCRalphabeta/CD19-depleted stem cell transplant. Receptors were obtained from a child aged 2 to 10 with inherited bone marrow failure, due to receive a stem cell transplant.

This clonotype was counted at least ten times. J is TRBJ2-1 and V is TRBV12-3 or TRBV12-4; 8 bases map to TRBD1. The CDR3 loop spans 16 amino acids. Losses at the gene ends were 6 bases for V and 9 bases for J; bases not matched to a gene: 16. Here the CDR3 reads CASSYLDRDPYLEQFF. As DNA, the CDR3 is TGTGCCAGCAGCTACCTGGACAGGGATCCCTACCTTGAGCAGTTCTTC.

The DNA of the CDR3 is TGTGCCAGCAGTAAAGATCTAGCGGCCTCCTACAATGAGCAGTTCTTC. This translates into CASSKDLAASYNEQFF. This chain joins TRBV6-1 and TRBJ2-1, with 7 positions matching TRBD2. J was trimmed by 0 bases and V by 5 bases; bases with no gene match: 7. The CDR3 sequence is 16 residues long. Germline V CDR1 and CDR2: MNHNS, SASEGT.

This clonotype was counted ten times or more. The rearrangement uses TRBV4-1 and TRBJ1-1, with D perhaps matching TRBD1 (5 bases). The CDR3 is 15 amino acids. Germline V gene data show CDR1 as MGHRA and CDR2 as YSYEKL. The ends were cut back, 2 bases at V and 0 bases at J, with 10 bases in the middle. CDR3 protein: CASSQQGRVNTEAFF. The CDR3 DNA reads TGCGCCAGCAGCCAACAGGGTAGGGTGAACACTGAAGCTTTCTTT.

Remarks on this clonotype: A single base separates this from a much larger clone, so it may be a read error. The chain uses TRBV29-1 and TRBJ2-1; 8 nucleotides line up with TRBD2. With V trimmed by 6 bases and J by 3 bases, 4 bases remained unmatched. CDR1 SQVTM and CDR2 ANQGSEA come from the germline V gene. CDR3 length equals 13 residues. In nucleotides, the CDR3 is TGCAGCGTCGGCGGGAGGTGCTACAATGAGCAGTTCTTC. Translated: CSVGGRCYNEQFF.

This clonotype has at least ten counts. The chain joins TRBV9 to TRBJ2-7; D gene uncertain. Per the germline V gene, CDR1 is SGDLS and CDR2 is YYNGEE. Trimming stripped 3 bases from V and 1 base from J, with 11 bases between. The CDR3 runs to 14 residues. This CDR3 is CASSGGLTSYEQYF. DNA of the CDR3: TGTGCCAGCAGCGGAGGTCTAACTTCCTACGAGCAGTACTTC.

This clonotype was observed a few times. The chain couples TRBV20-1 to TRBJ1-6; D gene ambiguous. The CDR3 consists of 14 residues. Germline loops: CDR1 DFQATT, CDR2 SNEGSKA (reference sequence). Trimming pared 1 base from V and 7 bases from J, leaving 11 bases between. Here the CDR3 DNA reads TGCAGTGCTAGAGTGTCAAGCGGGAATTCACCCCTCCACTTT. Residues: CSARVSSGNSPLHF.

This clonotype was seen at least ten times. The chain carries TRBV11-2 and TRBJ2-5; maybe TRBD2 (5 bases). This CDR3 comprises 16 residues. Germline V gene sequence: CDR1 SGHAT, CDR2 FQNNGV. Trimming shortened V by 2 bases and J by 0 bases, and 13 bases separated the two germline ends. Here the CDR3 DNA reads TGTGCCAGCAGCTTATATCTAAGCGGAGACCAAGAGACCCAGTACTTC. Translated, it gives CASSLYLSGDQETQYF.

This clonotype was picked up many times. The chain employs TRBV20-1 and TRBJ1-1; tentatively, D is TRBD1 (5 bases). Germline assignment: CDR1 DFQATT and CDR2 SNEGSKA (reference sequence). Deletions cut 6 bases from V and 3 bases from J, with 11 bases between. This CDR3 has 12 amino acids. The CDR3, as DNA: TGCAGTGCCGTTACAGGAGACACTGAAGCTTTCTTT. Translated, it gives CSAVTGDTEAFF.

This clonotype has at least ten counts. This CDR3 is CASSPPASGSQGIQYF. CDR3 DNA sequence: TGTGCCAGCTCACCACCGGCTAGCGGGAGTCAGGGAATTCAGTACTTC. V is TRBV18 and J is TRBJ2-4, with 10 nucleotides matching TRBD2. The germline gives CDR1 KGHSH, CDR2 LQKENI. Unmatched junction bases numbered 9, after V lost 0 bases and J lost 10 bases. The CDR3 sequence is 16 residues long.

In the case of this clonotype: This may be a read error: a much more frequent sequence differs by one nucleotide. This chain links TRBV7-8 with TRBJ2-5; unclear D gene. Germline CDR1 reads SGHVS; CDR2 reads FQNEAQ. Trimming pared 4 bases from V and 3 bases from J, leaving 12 bases between. The CDR3 contains 14 residues. This chain's CDR3 is CASSSIGVEETQYF. The CDR3, as DNA: TGTGCCAGCAGCTCAATTGGGGTGGAAGAGACCCAGTACTTC. Filled out from reference TRBV7-8 and TRBJ2-5, the complete variable domain reads GAGVSQSPRYKVAKRGQDVALRCDPISGHVSLFWYQQALGQGPEFLTYFQNEAQLDKSGLPSDRFFAERPEGSVSTLKIQRTQQEDSAVYLCASSSIGVEETQYFGPGTRLLVL.

This clonotype was seen ten or more times. The chain links TRBV12-3 or TRBV12-4 to TRBJ1-3; TRBD1 is a possible D gene (5 bases). Trimming took 2 bases from V and 3 from J, leaving 11 bases between them. The CDR3 contains 15 residues. The CDR3 protein is CASSLTVGGGNTIYF. In DNA form, the CDR3 reads TGTGCCAGCAGTTTAACGGTGGGGGGTGGAAACACCATATATTTT.

In this sample, this clonotype turned up a few times. The rearrangement uses TRBV6-1 and TRBJ2-5; 9 nucleotides line up with TRBD2. Trimming cost V 6 bases and J 4 bases; bases outside gene matches: 12. CDR3 length: 16 residues. Germline CDR1 reads MNHNS; CDR2 reads SASEGT. DNA for the CDR3: TGTGCCAGCAGCCCGACCCTCGCGGGAGGGCGAGAGACCCAGTACTTC. Its protein product is CASSPTLAGGRETQYF.

The gene calls are TRBV12-2 and TRBJ1-1; the DNA was not compared with TRBD1, the D call given in the table. TRBV12-2 is deemed a pseudogene. This CDR3 has 15 residues. CDR3 region: CASRLWGGGWTEAFF. CDR3 DNA: TGTGCAAGTCGCCTATGGGGGGGCGGGTGGACTGAAGCTTTCTTT.

This clonotype was seen ten or more times. The chain joins TRBV3-1 to TRBJ2-3, with D possibly matching TRBD1 (5 bases). This CDR3 has 14 residues. The germline V and J ends were trimmed by 4 bases and 6 bases, with 14 bases remaining between them. Germline CDR1 and CDR2: LGHDT and YNNKEL (reference sequence). CDR3 sequence: CASSPGAWGDTQYF. The CDR3 coding sequence is TGTGCCAGCAGCCCCGGAGCATGGGGCGATACGCAGTATTTT.

In its sample, this clonotype was seen many times. The J gene is TRBJ1-6, the V gene TRBV27, with unresolved D. The ends were cut back, 0 bases at V and 3 bases at J, with 12 bases in the middle. CDR3 length equals 17 residues. Germline V gives CDR1 MNHEY, CDR2 SMNVEV (reference sequence). CDR3 coding DNA: TGTGCCAGCAGTTTATCGAAAAGACTGAACTATAATTCACCCCTCCACTTT. It translates to CASSLSKRLNYNSPLHF.

This clonotype showed up many times. V and J are TRBV20-1 and TRBJ2-3; 7 bases line up with TRBD1. Germline V gene data show CDR1 as DFQATT and CDR2 as SNEGSKA (reference sequence). This CDR3 is 14 amino acids long. Trimming removed 5 bases from V and 0 bases from J; junction bases left unmatched: 5. CDR3 in DNA: TGCAGTGCTTTCAGGGGGTTTAGCACAGATACGCAGTATTTT. It specifies CSAFRGFSTDTQYF.

The sample holds many counts of this clonotype. This chain uses TRBV11-2 with TRBJ2-7; either TRBD1 or TRBD2 may supply D (6 bases each). Germline CDR1 reads SGHAT; CDR2 reads FQNNGV. The CDR3 loop spans 18 amino acids. V lost 6 bases and J 4 bases, leaving 28 bases between the germline ends. The CDR3 nucleotides are TGTGCCAGCAGTTATCCGGGACAAACAACTAGCTTCCGGTACGAGCAGTACTTC. Its translation is CASSYPGQTTSFRYEQYF.

The V call is TRBV5-7, the J call TRBJ2-1; no clear D. TRBV5-7 is placed among ORFs of uncertain function. V shed 0 bases and J shed 12 bases, with 10 bases lying between them. This CDR3 spans 12 amino acids. The CDR3 DNA follows: TGTGCCAGCAGCTTGGGAGAATTCGGGCAGTTCTTC. Translation: CASSLGEFGQFF.

As concerns this clonotype: A much larger clone differs from this one at a single base, so this may be a read error. The chain uses TRBV5-4 and TRBJ2-2, with D uncertain. The CDR3 consists of 12 residues. Germline assignment: CDR1 SGHNT and CDR2 YYREEE (reference sequence). V was shortened by 4 bases and J by 3 bases, with 4 bases between the two germline ends. This CDR3 is CASSGDTGELFF. CDR3 nucleotides: TGTGCCAGCAGCGGAGACACCGGGGAGCTGTTTTTT.

This sequence joins TRBV12-3 or TRBV12-4 and TRBJ2-2; D might be TRBD1 (6 bases). The CDR3 sequence is 13 residues long. The V end was cut by 10 bases, the J end by 7 bases, with 16 bases between. The DNA for the CDR3 is TGTGCCACCGGGAACAGGGAAGGCGGGGAGCTGTTTTTT. This encodes CATGNREGGELFF.

There are many counts of this clonotype. The chain recombines TRBV18 with TRBJ2-1; 7 bases map to TRBD2. Germline loops: CDR1 KGHSH, CDR2 LQKENI. The CDR3 totals 15 residues. The trim removed 3 bases at V and 2 bases at J, leaving 4 bases unmatched. As DNA, the CDR3 is TGTGCCAGCTCACCGGGGCGGGAGCCCTACAATGAGCAGTTCTTC. Its protein is CASSPGREPYNEQFF. Full variable domain (remainder filled in from reference TRBV18 and TRBJ2-1): NAGVMQNPRHLVRRRGQEARLRCSPMKGHSHVYWYRQLPEEGLKFMVYLQKENIIDESGMPKERFSAEFPKEGPSILRIQQVVRGDSAAYFCASSPGREPYNEQFFGPGTRLTVL.

This clonotype was seen many times. The V gene is TRBV5-1, the J gene TRBJ1-1, with D perhaps TRBD1 (5 bases). The CDR3 covers 18 residues. CDR1 is SGHRS and CDR2 is YFSETQ in the germline V gene. V was pared by 4 bases and J by 5 bases, with 27 bases between. CDR3 bases: TGCGCCAGCAGCGCGCATCACAGCGCTCCGCCTCGGGGGACTGAAGCTTTCTTT. Its translation: CASSAHHSAPPRGTEAFF.

Ten or more counts support this clonotype. The chain carries TRBV20-1 and TRBJ2-1; D uncertain. Trimming removed 1 base from V and 2 bases from J, with 6 bases in between. Germline V lookup: CDR1 DFQATT, CDR2 SNEGSKA (reference sequence). The CDR3 runs 13 residues. CDR3 sequence reads: CSARVGTYNEQFF. Here the CDR3 DNA reads TGCAGTGCTAGAGTAGGAACCTACAATGAGCAGTTCTTC.